The sequence of this T cell receptor (beta chain) was determined in a study of cytomegalovirus exposure and HLA in healthy donors. Findings and limits, study-wide: Rarity characterized most TCR sequences, yet some public TCRs appeared in many donors.

For this clone: Its target is not known.

The PCR contained 60 Vbeta and 13 Jbeta primers. The protocol was immunoSEQ multiplex PCR, while the TCRdb copy is restricted to in-frame clones and leaves out a portion. The sample has approximately 150,000 clones, over 70% seen once; the top ten hold about 1.5%. Trimming took off 5 bases at V and 1 base at J, with 14 bases between the two ends. CDR3 length equals 15 residues. CDR1 is SEHNR, CDR2 FQNEAQ, per germline (reference sequence). The chain carries TRBV7-9 and TRBJ1-1; possible D gene TRBD1, 6 bases. The sequence was obtained from a woman aged 25 to 39 in good health and CMV-seropositive. The specimen sequenced was PBMCs. DNA for the CDR3: TGTGCCAGCAGCGGTTCCGGGACACGGAACACTGAAGCTTTCTTT. Its translation is CASSGSGTRNTEAFF.